This T cell receptor beta chain was identified during a study of OX40 agonist ivuxolimab in advanced cancers. Study-wide results and caveats: On average, a greater number of expanded clones characterised CD8+ T cells relative to CD4+.

The assay was immunoSEQ multiplex PCR, and TCRdb's table has in-frame clones only and misses some. The sample has approximately 80,000 clones, 65% to 90% seen once. CDR3 length equals 16 residues. The V segment lost 4 bases and the J segment 7 bases; nucleotides outside the gene matches: 12. Germline CDR1 and CDR2: KGHSH and LQKENI. Points on this clone: No antigen is known for it.

Here the sequenced sample was CD4+ or CD8+ T cells sorted from blood, taken in a trial of the OX40 agonist ivuxolimab. The J gene is TRBJ2-3, the V gene TRBV18, with 9 positions matching TRBD1. This TCR came from an adult with an advanced solid tumor such as melanoma, head and neck, liver or kidney cancer. The CDR3 coding sequence is TGTGCCAGCTCACTCCCAACAGGGGGCCGTGGTAATACGCAGTATTTT. Protein sequence: CASSLPTGGRGNTQYF.